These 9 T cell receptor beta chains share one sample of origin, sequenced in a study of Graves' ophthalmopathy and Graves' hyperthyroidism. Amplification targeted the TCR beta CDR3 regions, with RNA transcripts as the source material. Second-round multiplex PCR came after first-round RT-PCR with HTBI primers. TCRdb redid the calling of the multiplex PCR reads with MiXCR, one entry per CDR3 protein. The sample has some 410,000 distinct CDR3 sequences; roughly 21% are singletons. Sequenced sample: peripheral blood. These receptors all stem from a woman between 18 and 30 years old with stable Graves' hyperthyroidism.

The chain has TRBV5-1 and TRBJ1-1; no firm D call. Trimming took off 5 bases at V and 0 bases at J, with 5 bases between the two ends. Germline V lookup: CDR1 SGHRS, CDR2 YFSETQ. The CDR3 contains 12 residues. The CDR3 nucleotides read TGCGCCAGCAGGAACATGAACACTGAAGCTTTCTTT. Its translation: CASRNMNTEAFF.

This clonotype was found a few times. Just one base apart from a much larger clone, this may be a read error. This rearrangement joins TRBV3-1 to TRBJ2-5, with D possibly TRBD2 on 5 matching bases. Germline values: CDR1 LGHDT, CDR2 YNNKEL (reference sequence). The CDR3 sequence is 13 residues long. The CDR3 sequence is CVSSHSEGETQYF. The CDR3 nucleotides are TGTGTCAGCAGCCATAGTGAGGGAGAGACCCAGTACTTC.

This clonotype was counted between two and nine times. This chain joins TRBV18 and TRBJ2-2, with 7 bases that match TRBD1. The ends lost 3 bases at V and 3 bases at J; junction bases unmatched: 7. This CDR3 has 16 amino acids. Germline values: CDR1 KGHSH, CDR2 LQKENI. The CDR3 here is CASSPKEGAHTGELFF. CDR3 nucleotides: TGTGCCAGCTCACCGAAAGAGGGGGCGCACACCGGGGAGCTGTTTTTT.

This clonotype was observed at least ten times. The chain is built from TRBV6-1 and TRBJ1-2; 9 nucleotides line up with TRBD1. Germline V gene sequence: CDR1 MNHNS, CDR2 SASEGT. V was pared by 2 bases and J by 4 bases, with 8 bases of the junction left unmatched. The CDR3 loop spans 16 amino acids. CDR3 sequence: CASSERGDRAGYGYTF. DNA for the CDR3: TGTGCCAGCAGTGAAAGGGGGGACAGGGCCGGCTATGGCTACACCTTC.

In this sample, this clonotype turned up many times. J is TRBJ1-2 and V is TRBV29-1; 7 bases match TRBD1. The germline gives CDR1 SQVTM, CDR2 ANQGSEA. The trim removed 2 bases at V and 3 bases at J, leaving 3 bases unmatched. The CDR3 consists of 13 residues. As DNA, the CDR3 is TGCAGCGTTGAACCAGACAGGGACTATGGCTACACCTTC. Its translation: CSVEPDRDYGYTF.

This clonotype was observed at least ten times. CDR3 protein: CASSQEYWTSGNLQETQYF. DNA of the CDR3: TGCGCCAGCAGCCAAGAATACTGGACTAGCGGGAACTTACAAGAGACCCAGTACTTC. The chain combines TRBV4-1 with TRBJ2-5, with 12 bases that match TRBD2. Germline lookup yields CDR1 MGHRA and CDR2 YSYEKL. This CDR3 is built from 19 residues. The trim removed 0 bases at V and 2 bases at J, leaving 10 bases unmatched.

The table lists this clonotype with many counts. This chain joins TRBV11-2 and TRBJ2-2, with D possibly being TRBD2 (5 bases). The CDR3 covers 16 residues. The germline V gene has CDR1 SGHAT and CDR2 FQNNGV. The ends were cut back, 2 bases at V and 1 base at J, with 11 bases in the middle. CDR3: CASSLTRTQNTGELFF. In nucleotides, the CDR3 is TGTGCCAGCAGCTTAACCCGGACTCAGAACACCGGGGAGCTGTTTTTT.

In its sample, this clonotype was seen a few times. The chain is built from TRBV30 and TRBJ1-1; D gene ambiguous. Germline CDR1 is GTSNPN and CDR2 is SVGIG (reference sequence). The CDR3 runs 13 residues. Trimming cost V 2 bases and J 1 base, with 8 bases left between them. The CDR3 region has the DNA TGTGCCTGGAGTTCCGGGTCGAACACTGAAGCTTTCTTT. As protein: CAWSSGSNTEAFF.

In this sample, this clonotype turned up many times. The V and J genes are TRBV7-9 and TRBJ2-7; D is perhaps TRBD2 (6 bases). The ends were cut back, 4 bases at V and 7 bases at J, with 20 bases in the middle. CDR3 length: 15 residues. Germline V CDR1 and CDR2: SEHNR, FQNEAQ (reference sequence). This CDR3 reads CASSSSAGTWGEQYF. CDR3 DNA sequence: TGTGCCAGCAGCTCCTCAGCGGGTACATGGGGGGAGCAGTACTTC.